What follows are 18 T cell receptor beta chains derived from one specimen sequenced in a study of T cell responses to AZD1222 COVID-19 vaccine. Using immunoSEQ multiplex PCR, the repertoire was profiled, and TCRdb retains in-frame clones only, with some absent. The sample holds 100,000 to 150,000 clones, around 92% seen once. The sample here was peripheral blood, taken on day 0 of AZD1222 vaccination. The receptors here all came from an adult in good health.

The chain carries TRBV13 and TRBJ2-2; possible D gene TRBD2, 5 bases. CDR1 PRHDT and CDR2 FYEKMQ come from the germline V gene (reference sequence). V gave up 5 bases and J gave up 4 bases, with 23 bases separating them. This CDR3 comprises 18 residues. The CDR3 region has the DNA TGTGCCAGCAGCCGCCCCGAGGTGTTAGCGAGAGCCACCGGGGAGCTGTTTTTT. Translated, it gives CASSRPEVLARATGELFF. The variable domain in full, with the rest retrieved from reference TRBV13 and TRBJ2-2, is AAGVIQSPRHLIKEKRETATLKCYPIPRHDTVYWYQQGPGQDPQFLISFYEKMQSDKGSIPDRFSAQQFSDYHSELNMSSLELGDSALYFCASSRPEVLARATGELFFGEGSRLTVL.

This chain connects TRBV7-2 to TRBJ1-5; D is possibly TRBD1 (6 bases). The CDR3 has 17 residues. V was cut by 5 bases and J by 1 base, with 18 bases left in between. The germline gives CDR1 SGHTA, CDR2 FQGNSA. CDR3 amino acids: CASSQGWGGLSNQPQHF. The CDR3 coding sequence is TGTGCCAGCAGCCAAGGGTGGGGGGGCTTAAGCAATCAGCCCCAGCATTTT.

This chain joins TRBV3-1 (or the pseudogene TRBV3-2) and TRBJ2-5, with 7 bases that match TRBD1. V gave up 5 bases and J gave up 7 bases; unmatched junction bases: 10. This CDR3 is 14 amino acids long. Per the germline V gene, CDR1 is LGHDT and CDR2 is YNNKEL (reference sequence). As DNA, the CDR3 is TGTGCCAGCAGCAACCTGGGCCCAGGGGGGACCCAGTACTTC. It specifies CASSNLGPGGTQYF.

This sequence joins TRBV28 and TRBJ2-1; the D is unclear. This CDR3 is built from 13 residues. CDR1 MDHEN and CDR2 SYDVKM come from the germline V gene. Trimming pared 1 base from V and 11 bases from J, leaving 12 bases between. The CDR3 DNA sequence: TGTGCCAGCAGTTTATACTCCGGACCTAAGCAGTTCTTC. It yields the protein CASSLYSGPKQFF.

The rearrangement joins TRBV5-1 to TRBJ1-6; no definite D call. V was pared by 3 bases and J by 4 bases, with 17 bases between. The CDR3 has 17 amino acids. Germline CDR1 is SGHRS and CDR2 is YFSETQ. The CDR3 loop is CASSSRAGDGYNSPLHF. The CDR3 DNA sequence: TGCGCCAGCAGCTCCCGAGCCGGGGATGGGTATAATTCACCCCTCCACTTT.

V usage is TRBV2 and J usage is TRBJ2-3; 7 bases agree with TRBD2. There are 14 residues in the CDR3. The junction had 5 bases not matched to a gene; V was cut back by 6 bases and J by 2 bases. Looked up from germline, CDR1 is SNHLY and CDR2 is FYNNEI. The CDR3: CASRLADFTDTQYF. CDR3 nucleotides: TGTGCCAGCAGGCTAGCGGACTTCACAGATACGCAGTATTTT. Variable domain in full (rest from reference TRBV2 and TRBJ2-3): EPEVTQTPSHQVTQMGQEVILRCVPISNHLYFYWYRQILGQKVEFLVSFYNNEISEKSEIFDDQFSVERPDGSNFTLKIRSTKLEDSAMYFCASRLADFTDTQYFGPGTRLTVL.

The chain employs TRBV6-2 or TRBV6-3 and TRBJ2-1, with 13 bases aligning to TRBD2. CDR1 and CDR2 (germline): MNHEY, SVGEGT. This CDR3 is 15 amino acids long. Trimming removed 6 bases from V and 5 bases from J; junction bases left unmatched: 4. The CDR3 is CASSRGLAGDNEQFF. Written as DNA, the CDR3 is TGTGCCAGCAGCCGCGGACTAGCGGGGGACAATGAGCAGTTCTTC.

Of note for this clone: At one end, the junction sequence differs from germline, possibly due to a read error. CDR3 in DNA: TGTGCCAGCAGCCCGCGGACAGATTATGGCTGCACCTTC. Its protein is CASSPRTDYGCTF. The chain recombines TRBV6-6 with TRBJ1-2; maybe TRBD1 (6 bases). In germline, CDR1 is MNHNY, CDR2 SVGAGI (reference sequence). This CDR3 spans 13 amino acids.

This sequence joins TRBV20-1 and TRBJ2-7; 13 bases map to TRBD2. V shed 3 bases, J shed 1 base, and the junction held 6 bases outside the gene matches. The CDR3 covers 16 residues. Germline V gene data show CDR1 as DFQATT and CDR2 as SNEGSKA (reference sequence). Here the CDR3 DNA reads TGCAGTGCTAGTCGCGGGACTAGCGGGAAATCCTACGAGCAGTACTTC. Its translation: CSASRGTSGKSYEQYF.

The rearrangement links TRBV14 to TRBJ1-2, with 7 nucleotides matching TRBD1. The germline V gene encodes CDR1 SGHDN and CDR2 FVKESK. CDR3 size: 14 residues. V dropped 4 bases and J dropped 2; count of bases not matched to a gene: 4. The CDR3 DNA reads as TGTGCCAGCAGCCCCCGGGACAGAAACTATGGCTACACCTTC. As protein: CASSPRDRNYGYTF.

For the CDR3, the DNA is TGTGCCAGCTCATCCTCGGCCAGGGCGGGCACAGATACGCAGTATTTT. Translation gives CASSSSARAGTDTQYF. The chain has TRBV18 and TRBJ2-3; tentatively, D is TRBD1 (5 bases). CDR1 is KGHSH and CDR2 is LQKENI in the germline V gene. The CDR3 runs 16 residues. V was trimmed by 5 bases and J by 1 base, leaving 16 bases between them.

The chain recombines TRBV12-3 or TRBV12-4 with TRBJ2-1; D possibly corresponds to TRBD2 (6 bases). CDR3 size: 11 residues. V lost 8 bases to trimming and J lost 10 bases, with 12 bases between them. The DNA for the CDR3 is TGTGCCAGCCGGCGGGGCGAGGAGCAGTTCTTC. It is translated as CASRRGEEQFF.

CDR3 sequence reads: CASIPPNRGTSEAFF. CDR3 sequence (DNA): TGTGCCAGCATCCCCCCCAACAGGGGTACCAGTGAAGCTTTCTTT. The chain uses TRBV28 and TRBJ1-1; 7 bases match TRBD1. Trimming removed 7 bases from V and 7 bases from J; junction bases left unmatched: 15. This CDR3 has 15 residues. From germline, CDR1 is MDHEN and CDR2 SYDVKM.

The chain has TRBV9 and TRBJ1-2; possibly TRBD1 for D (5 bases). In germline, CDR1 is SGDLS, CDR2 YYNGEE. The CDR3 is 14 residues long. Trimming stripped 0 bases from V and 11 bases from J, with 17 bases between. CDR3 amino acids: CASSVVQGAGEYTF. CDR3 nucleotides: TGTGCCAGCAGCGTAGTCCAGGGAGCCGGGGAGTACACCTTC.

This rearrangement joins TRBV19 to TRBJ1-1; 8 nucleotides agree with TRBD1. Germline V CDR1 and CDR2: LNHDA, SQIVND (reference sequence). The CDR3 contains 16 residues. With 3 bases clipped from V and 4 bases from J, the junction kept 10 bases outside the gene matches. CDR3 DNA sequence: TGTGCCAGTAGTATGGGTGGACAGGGTTTCCGCACTGAAGCTTTCTTT. Translating gives CASSMGGQGFRTEAFF. The entire variable domain, with the rest obtained from reference TRBV19 and TRBJ1-1, is as follows: DGGITQSPKYLFRKEGQNVTLSCEQNLNHDAMYWYRQDPGQGLRLIYYSQIVNDFQKGDIAEGYSVSREKKESFPLTVTSAQKNPTAFYLCASSMGGQGFRTEAFFGQGTRLTVV.

V usage is TRBV10-1 and J usage is TRBJ1-6, with TRBD1 as a possible D gene (5 bases). Germline-derived CDR1 and CDR2 are WNHNN and SYGVQD (reference sequence). V lost 5 bases and J 9 bases, leaving 14 bases between the germline ends. There are 14 residues in the CDR3. As DNA, the CDR3 is TGCGCCAGCAGTCAAGGGACCCCGGGTTCACCCCTCCACTTT. Protein product: CASSQGTPGSPLHF.

J is TRBJ1-2 and V is TRBV28; D uncertain. V dropped 10 bases and J dropped 6 bases, with 18 bases sitting between them. Germline CDR1 MDHEN, CDR2 SYDVKM. The CDR3 loop spans 13 amino acids. The CDR3 loop is CATCGEFFHGYTF. The CDR3 bases are TGTGCCACATGTGGGGAGTTTTTCCATGGCTACACCTTC.

This clone was found a few times. This rearrangement joins TRBV10-3 to TRBJ2-7; D is perhaps TRBD1 or TRBD2 (5 bases each). The CDR3 totals 11 residues. CDR1 ENHRY and CDR2 SYGVKD come from the germline V gene. Trimming removed 11 bases at V and 4 bases at J, with 12 bases between. The CDR3 sequence is CAPGTRYEQYF. CDR3 DNA: TGTGCCCCAGGGACCCGATACGAGCAGTACTTC.